Sequencing of this T cell receptor (beta chain) was carried out in a study of blood T cell repertoires in COVID-19. The overall study: The United States, Italy and Spain were the sources of the acute and convalescent COVID-19 samples.

TCRdb's table, derived via immunoSEQ multiplex PCR, lists solely in-frame clones and lacks some. Of 220,000 or so clones in the sample, roughly 80% are singletons; the top ten hold more than 4.5%. The J segment lost 9 bases and the V segment lost 0 bases, leaving 12 bases of the junction unmatched. This CDR3 is 16 amino acids long. CDR1 and CDR2 (germline): SGHRS, YFSETQ. This sequence was found in a woman in her fifties or sixties who had recovered from COVID-19. The rearrangement uses TRBV5-1 and TRBJ2-3; 8 bases are a match to TRBD2. Sequenced input: peripheral blood. The CDR3: CASSLVGGGTQSTQYF. DNA of the CDR3: TGCGCCAGCAGCTTGGTGGGCGGGGGGACCCAAAGCACGCAGTATTTT.